This entry describes one T cell receptor (beta chain). This sample is drawn from a study of shared clonotypes between healthy human individuals. V was shortened by 0 bases and J by 4 bases, with 15 bases between the two germline ends. Germline lookup yields CDR1 SEHNR and CDR2 FQNEAQ (reference sequence). This CDR3 contains 16 residues. Sequencing was performed with immunoSEQ multiplex PCR; in TCRdb, only in-frame clones are kept and a portion is missing. The sample consists of 450,000 to 500,000 clones, over 60% of them appearing once. This sequence originates from a woman aged 40 to 50 in good health. Some clones in this sample may be carry-over from other donors' samples. Material for sequencing was PBMCs. The V and J genes are TRBV7-9 and TRBJ2-5; the D gene is possibly TRBD2 (5 bases). DNA of the CDR3: TGTGCCAGCAGCTTAGCGCTAGGGAGTTCGGGAGAGACCCAGTACTTC. Amino acids: CASSLALGSSGETQYF.